This entry lists 27 T cell receptor beta chains sequenced from one sample in a study of cytomegalovirus exposure and HLA in healthy donors. 13 Jbeta primers and 60 Vbeta primers were used for the PCR. Generated by immunoSEQ multiplex PCR, the TCRdb table keeps only in-frame clones and is missing some. The repertoire holds approximately 99,000 clones, with about 81% as singletons. Sequenced sample: PBMCs. All receptors derive from a man aged 40-50 years in good health and CMV-seropositive.

A word on this clone: Compared with germline, one end of the junction differs, possibly owing to a read error. J is TRBJ1-3 and V is TRBV30; a weak D match, TRBD1 (5 bases). Germline V CDR1 and CDR2: GTSNPN, SVGIG (reference sequence). The length of the CDR3 is 13 residues. The CDR3 nucleotides are TGTGCCTGGAGTGTATACGGGGGAAGCACCATATATTTT. It codes for CAWSVYGGSTIYF.

The J gene is TRBJ2-1, the V gene TRBV6-1; TRBD2 matches at 9 bases. Germline V gives CDR1 MNHNS, CDR2 SASEGT. Unmatched junction bases numbered 10, after V lost 7 bases and J lost 6 bases. The CDR3 is 15 amino acids. The CDR3 spells CASTYGAGGPNEQFF. CDR3 coding DNA: TGTGCCAGCACCTACGGAGCGGGAGGCCCCAATGAGCAGTTCTTC.

This chain uses TRBV10-3 with TRBJ1-2, with 12 bases aligning to TRBD1. The V gene end was trimmed by 6 bases and the J gene end by 6 bases; junction bases not matched to a gene: 5. This CDR3 is built from 14 residues. From germline, CDR1 is ENHRY and CDR2 SYGVKD. DNA of the CDR3: TGTGCCATCAGCGGGACAGGGGGCCCAGATGGCTACACCTTC. Residues: CAISGTGGPDGYTF.

J is TRBJ1-5 and V is TRBV6-1; TRBD1 is a possible D gene (6 bases). Germline V gene lookup returns CDR1 MNHNS and CDR2 SASEGT. The CDR3 runs to 18 residues. V lost 3 bases to trimming and J lost 0 bases, with 18 bases between them. The CDR3 coding sequence is TGTGCCAGCAGTGAGGGGGTAACAGGGATTTATAGCAATCAGCCCCAGCATTTT. It translates to CASSEGVTGIYSNQPQHF.

V and J are TRBV19 and TRBJ1-1; 8 bases are a match to TRBD1. Germline CDR1 is LNHDA and CDR2 is SQIVND (reference sequence). This CDR3 contains 13 residues. After removal of 6 bases from V and 8 bases from J, the junction contained 8 bases not matched to a gene. The CDR3 sequence: CASSVPGQVEAFF. In nucleotides, the CDR3 is TGTGCCAGTAGCGTCCCGGGACAGGTCGAAGCTTTCTTT.

Points on this clone: The CDR3 carries no conserved terminal phenylalanine or tryptophan, so it likely arises from a read error. No DNA is shown, since the ends of the CDR3 on it are uncertain; the CDR3 is the one TCRdb lists. The chain joins TRBV20-1 to TRBJ1-2. The CDR3 spans 8 residues, counting both ends. Germline lookup yields CDR1 DFQATT and CDR2 SNEGSKA (reference sequence). The CDR3 reads CSGAGKRQ.

This clone was seen a few times. The CDR3 loop reads CASSEGGRVNTIYF. DNA for the CDR3: TGTGCCAGCAGTGAAGGTGGCCGGGTAAACACCATATATTTT. The rearrangement uses TRBV6-1 and TRBJ1-3; D remains ambiguous. Looked up from germline, CDR1 is MNHNS and CDR2 is SASEGT. V was pared by 1 base and J by 6 bases, with 10 bases between. This CDR3 has 14 amino acids.

This clone was counted a few times. The chain joins TRBV6-4 to TRBJ1-6, with D maybe TRBD1 (6 bases). V shed 4 bases and J shed 10 bases, with 14 bases lying between them. Germline V gene lookup returns CDR1 MRHNA and CDR2 SNTAGT. This CDR3 is built from 14 residues. The CDR3 bases are TGTGCCAGCAGTGCTGGGGGCGCGAGATCACCCCTCCACTTT. It codes for CASSAGGARSPLHF.

The rearrangement uses TRBV5-6 and TRBJ2-1; 11 bases fit TRBD2. V trimming: 5 bases; J trimming: 8 bases; junction bases outside the gene matches: 9. There are 15 residues in the CDR3. Germline assignment: CDR1 SGHDT and CDR2 YYEEEE. The CDR3 region has the DNA TGTGCCAGCAGTTTAGCGGGGGGGCCGTTGGATGAGCAGTTCTTC. It is translated as CASSLAGGPLDEQFF.

A note on this clone: Its ends do not fully match the called genes, so a read error is possible. The chain has TRBV19 and TRBJ1-3, with 8 bases matching TRBD1. Germline CDR1 is LNHDA and CDR2 is SQIVND (reference sequence). The CDR3 is 15 amino acids. The DNA for the CDR3 is TGTGCCAGTCGTATGGACAGGGAGGGTGGAAACACCATATATTTT. Encoded protein: CASRMDREGGNTIYF.

V is TRBV10-3 and J is TRBJ2-2; the match to TRBD2 covers 9 bases. Germline trimming cut 3 bases from V and 1 base from J; bases unmatched to any gene: 3. This CDR3 region has 16 residues. Per the germline V gene, CDR1 is ENHRY and CDR2 is SYGVKD. CDR3 DNA sequence: TGTGCCATCAGTGATAGCGGGGGAGGGAACACCGGGGAGCTGTTTTTT. It encodes CAISDSGGGNTGELFF.

The rearrangement links TRBV6-1 to TRBJ1-1; TRBD1 aligns across 8 bases. V shed 8 bases and J 6 bases; nucleotides not matched to a gene: 11. Germline-derived CDR1 and CDR2 are MNHNS and SASEGT. This CDR3 is 14 amino acids long. CDR3 DNA sequence: TGTGCCAGCGGGGAGACAGGGGTGGGGGCTGAAGCTTTCTTT. Residues: CASGETGVGAEAFF.

The chain links TRBV7-2 to TRBJ1-1, with 8 nucleotides matching TRBD1. Germline V gene lookup returns CDR1 SGHTA and CDR2 FQGNSA. The CDR3 contains 15 residues. The trim removed 5 bases at V and 7 bases at J, leaving 12 bases unmatched. CDR3 DNA: TGTGCCAGCAGCCCTATCCGGACAGGGAGCGTTGAAGCTTTCTTT. It specifies CASSPIRTGSVEAFF.

The rearrangement joins TRBV5-8 to TRBJ2-5; 8 nucleotides align to TRBD2. The CDR3 loop spans 15 amino acids. The junction had 7 bases not matched to a gene; V was cut back by 4 bases and J by 2 bases. Germline CDR1 reads SGHTS; CDR2 reads YDEGEE. The CDR3 sequence: CASSHVGGGQETQYF. DNA for the CDR3: TGTGCCAGCAGCCATGTCGGGGGGGGGCAAGAGACCCAGTACTTC.

This clone occurred once. CDR3 sequence: CAISESLSGANTGELFF. CDR3 DNA sequence: TGTGCCATCAGTGAGTCGTTGAGCGGGGCGAACACCGGGGAGCTGTTTTTT. The V and J genes are TRBV10-3 and TRBJ2-2; the match to TRBD2 covers 7 bases. V shed 0 bases, J shed 0 bases, and the junction held 4 bases outside the gene matches. Germline V gives CDR1 ENHRY, CDR2 SYGVKD. The CDR3 runs to 17 residues.

The chain combines TRBV18 with TRBJ1-2; 7 nucleotides align to TRBD1. Looked up from germline, CDR1 is KGHSH and CDR2 is LQKENI. The CDR3 totals 11 residues. Trimming took 5 bases from V and 8 from J; bases not matched to a gene: 2. CDR3 bases: TGTGCCAGCTCAACGGACAGGGGCTACACCTTC. This sequence encodes CASSTDRGYTF.

The chain carries TRBV7-9 and TRBJ2-5; D is unclear. Looked up from germline, CDR1 is SEHNR and CDR2 is FQNEAQ (reference sequence). This CDR3 is 10 amino acids long. V lost 9 bases and J 5 bases, leaving 7 bases between the germline ends. Here the CDR3 DNA reads TGTGCCAGTAGTTTGGAGACCCAGTACTTC. This gives the protein CASSLETQYF.

This sequence joins TRBV5-1 and TRBJ2-3; TRBD1 is a possible D gene (6 bases). V shed 1 base and J shed 0 bases, with 9 bases lying between them. Looked up from germline, CDR1 is SGHRS and CDR2 is YFSETQ. This CDR3 region has 15 residues. The CDR3 region is CASSLQGPSTDTQYF. The CDR3 region has the DNA TGCGCCAGCAGCTTGCAGGGGCCAAGCACAGATACGCAGTATTTT.

This sequence joins TRBV7-6 and TRBJ2-1; perhaps TRBD1 as D (6 bases). This CDR3 has 13 amino acids. V gave up 5 bases and J gave up 4 bases, with 9 bases separating them. Germline assignment: CDR1 SGHVS and CDR2 FNYEAQ. In DNA, the CDR3 is TGTGCCAGCAGCCAGGGGCTATACAATGAGCAGTTCTTC. Protein: CASSQGLYNEQFF.

This sequence joins TRBV27 and TRBJ2-1; no clear D. The V end lost 4 bases, the J end lost 5 bases, and 6 bases lay between the germline ends. The CDR3 sequence is 12 residues long. Germline values: CDR1 MNHEY, CDR2 SMNVEV (reference sequence). The chain's CDR3 is CASSSYNNEQFF. CDR3 nucleotides: TGTGCCAGCAGTTCTTATAACAATGAGCAGTTCTTC.

The chain employs TRBV6-5 and TRBJ2-7, with 13 bases matching TRBD2. This CDR3 is 16 amino acids long. Per germline, CDR1 MNHEY and CDR2 SVGAGI. The junction had 6 bases not matched to a gene; V was cut back by 0 bases and J by 7 bases. The CDR3 bases are TGTGCCAGCAGTTACTCCTTACTAGCGGGGGGGCAGGAGCAGTACTTC. Amino acid sequence: CASSYSLLAGGQEQYF.

This clone is a singleton in its sample. The rearrangement links TRBV11-1 to TRBJ2-1; TRBD2 matches at 10 bases. CDR3 size: 16 residues. With 0 bases clipped from V and 8 bases from J, the junction kept 7 bases outside the gene matches. CDR1 is SGHAT, CDR2 FQDESV, per germline (reference sequence). The CDR3: CASSLAASGRFDEQFF. CDR3 DNA sequence: TGTGCCAGCAGCTTAGCGGCTAGCGGGAGATTCGATGAGCAGTTCTTC.

The J gene is TRBJ2-3, the V gene TRBV5-4; TRBD2 agrees at 11 bases. Trimming cost V 4 bases and J 2 bases; bases outside gene matches: 6. The germline V gene has CDR1 SGHNT and CDR2 YYREEE (reference sequence). CDR3 size: 16 residues. The CDR3 loop reads CASSPGTSGLTDTQYF. CDR3 DNA: TGTGCCAGCAGCCCGGGGACTAGCGGCCTCACAGATACGCAGTATTTT. Together with reference TRBV5-4 and TRBJ2-3, the CDR3 gives the full variable domain: ETGVTQSPTHLIKTRGQQVTLRCSSQSGHNTVSWYQQALGQGPQFIFQYYREEENGRGNFPPRFSGLQFPNYSSELNVNALELDDSALYLCASSPGTSGLTDTQYFGPGTRLTVL.

The DNA of the CDR3 is TGTGCCAGCAGCCCGGGACTAGCGGGGGGCGCAGATACGCAGTATTTT. It yields the protein CASSPGLAGGADTQYF. The rearrangement links TRBV11-2 to TRBJ2-3; TRBD2 agrees at 15 bases. With V trimmed by 5 bases and J by 4 bases, 4 bases remained unmatched. CDR1 is SGHAT and CDR2 is FQNNGV in the germline V gene. The length of the CDR3 is 16 residues. Using reference TRBV11-2 and TRBJ2-3 for the parts outside the CDR3, the full variable domain is EAGVAQSPRYKIIEKRQSVAFWCNPISGHATLYWYQQILGQGPKLLIQFQNNGVVDDSQLPKDRFSAERLKGVDSTLKIQPAKLEDSAVYLCASSPGLAGGADTQYFGPGTRLTVL.

This chain joins TRBV6-5 and TRBJ1-2; 8 nucleotides align to TRBD1. Per the germline V gene, CDR1 is MNHEY and CDR2 is SVGAGI. The CDR3 runs to 12 residues. V trimming: 8 bases; J trimming: 5 bases; junction bases outside the gene matches: 4. The CDR3 loop reads CASATGEYGYTF. CDR3 in DNA: TGTGCCAGCGCGACAGGGGAGTATGGCTACACCTTC.

The chain joins TRBV6-1 to TRBJ1-2; possibly TRBD1 for D (6 bases). The length of the CDR3 is 15 residues. Deletions cut 7 bases from V and 5 bases from J, with 20 bases between. The germline V gene encodes CDR1 MNHNS and CDR2 SASEGT. The CDR3 bases are TGTGCCAGCACCCGGGACGTAGGGGGGGATTATGGCTACACCTTC. Protein sequence: CASTRDVGGDYGYTF.

The chain has TRBV2 and TRBJ1-2; D may be TRBD1 (6 bases). The CDR3 sequence is 14 residues long. Germline CDR1 is SNHLY and CDR2 is FYNNEI. V was cut by 2 bases and J by 3 bases, with 10 bases left in between. CDR3 in DNA: TGTGCCAGCAGTGAACAGGGGCGGGACTATGGCTACACCTTC. As protein: CASSEQGRDYGYTF.